These 31 T cell receptor beta chains were sequenced from one sample in a study of T cells in Graves' hyperthyroidism and ophthalmopathy (dated by TCRdb to about 2019). Receptors were amplified or captured by multiplex PCR. Instrument on record: Illumina HiSeq 2000. The TCR beta CDR3 regions were amplified from RNA transcripts. A first-round RT-PCR of the TCR CDR3 used the HTBI primer set with the Qiagen OneStep RT-PCR kit. TCRdb reran the public reads through fastp at Q25 and MiXCR, keeping productive beta chains. Here each entry gathers all rows of one CDR3 protein and keeps the most common genes and DNA. The sample contains roughly 500,000 distinct CDR3 sequences, 22% of them found a single time. Approximately 49% of the sample goes to the ten largest clones. Sequencing was done on a sample of blood. The source is a woman in her 70s with Graves' ophthalmopathy.

This clonotype was observed a few times. The V gene is TRBV25-1, the J gene TRBJ2-3; 11 bases align to TRBD1. Germline CDR1 is MGHDK and CDR2 is SYGVNS. The length of the CDR3 is 16 residues. Trimming took 5 bases from V and 6 from J; bases not matched to a gene: 10. CDR3 in amino acids: CASSFRTGGAEDTQYF. Written as DNA, the CDR3 is TGTGCCAGCAGTTTCAGGACAGGGGGCGCGGAGGATACGCAGTATTTT.

This clonotype was picked up a small number of times. The chain employs TRBV5-1 and TRBJ1-1; 8 nucleotides line up with TRBD1. Germline loops: CDR1 SGHRS, CDR2 YFSETQ. After removal of 6 bases from V and 0 bases from J, the junction contained 10 bases not matched to a gene. The CDR3 spans 16 residues. The CDR3, as DNA: TGCGCCAGCACCTCCCGCCCAGGGGGCGTGAACACTGAAGCTTTCTTT. Its protein is CASTSRPGGVNTEAFF.

The DNA for the CDR3 is TGTGCCAGCAGTTTCCTTGGGACAGGGGTTGGAGCTTTCTTT. Translation gives CASSFLGTGVGAFF. The chain combines TRBV28 with TRBJ1-1, with 10 positions matching TRBD1. J lost 10 bases, V lost 3 bases, and 8 bases had no gene match. This CDR3 is 14 amino acids long. Germline V gene data show CDR1 as MDHEN and CDR2 as SYDVKM.

The chain couples TRBV20-1 to TRBJ1-1, with D uncertain. The CDR3 runs 15 residues. V was cut by 0 bases and J by 1 base, with 12 bases left in between. Germline V lookup: CDR1 DFQATT, CDR2 SNEGSKA (reference sequence). The CDR3 spells CSAREVGNRNTEAFF. The CDR3, as DNA: TGCAGTGCTAGAGAGGTGGGTAATCGGAACACTGAAGCTTTCTTT.

Only a few counts were recorded for this clonotype. The chain uses TRBV2 and TRBJ2-2; 8 nucleotides agree with TRBD1. J lost 4 bases, V lost 6 bases, and 7 bases had no gene match. The germline CDR1 and CDR2 sequences are SNHLY and FYNNEI. CDR3 length: 15 residues. The CDR3 reads CASSSDRGFTGELFF. CDR3 in DNA: TGTGCCAGCAGCTCCGACAGGGGTTTCACCGGGGAGCTGTTTTTT. Variable domain in full (rest from reference TRBV2 and TRBJ2-2): EPEVTQTPSHQVTQMGQEVILRCVPISNHLYFYWYRQILGQKVEFLVSFYNNEISEKSEIFDDQFSVERPDGSNFTLKIRSTKLEDSAMYFCASSSDRGFTGELFFGEGSRLTVL.

On this clonotype: A much larger clone sits a single nucleotide away, making a read error possible. The chain is built from TRBV12-3 or TRBV12-4 and TRBJ1-5, with unresolved D. CDR3 size: 14 residues. Deletions cut 3 bases from V and 3 bases from J, with 9 bases between. CDR3 protein: CASSFAANNQPQHF. CDR3 DNA: TGTGCCAGCAGTTTCGCAGCGAACAATCAGCCCCAGCATTTT.

A few counts support this clonotype. The V and J genes are TRBV12-3 or TRBV12-4 and TRBJ2-2, with TRBD2 as a possible D gene (6 bases). V was cut by 6 bases and J by 5 bases, with 13 bases left in between. The CDR3 is 14 amino acids. For the CDR3, the DNA is TGTGCCAGCAGACTTCAACTAGCAACCGGGGAGCTGTTTTTT. Residues: CASRLQLATGELFF.

This clonotype has a handful of counts. The gene calls are TRBV11-3 and TRBJ2-1; TRBD2 agrees at 7 bases. This CDR3 region has 13 residues. The trim removed 2 bases at V and 9 bases at J, leaving 4 bases unmatched. Germline V lookup: CDR1 SGHNT, CDR2 YENEEA. The chain's CDR3 is CASSLTSAAEQFF. CDR3 bases: TGTGCCAGCAGCTTAACTAGCGCGGCTGAGCAGTTCTTC. Filled out from reference TRBV11-3 and TRBJ2-1, the complete variable domain reads EAGVVQSPRYKIIEKKQPVAFWCNPISGHNTLYWYLQNLGQGPELLIRYENEEAVDDSQLPKDRFSAERLKGVDSTLKIQPAELGDSAVYLCASSLTSAAEQFFGPGTRLTVL.

This clonotype was detected many times. V gene TRBV12-3 or TRBV12-4 combines with J gene TRBJ1-1, with D possibly being TRBD1 (6 bases). Trimming took 6 bases from V and 5 from J, leaving 13 bases between them. The CDR3 contains 13 residues. The CDR3 region has the DNA TGTGCCAGCAGCATCAGGGGTTATACTGAAGCTTTCTTT. It yields the protein CASSIRGYTEAFF.

This clonotype was recorded a few times. J is TRBJ2-2 and V is TRBV7-2; D is perhaps TRBD2 (6 bases). Germline V gene sequence: CDR1 SGHTA, CDR2 FQGNSA. The CDR3 runs to 17 residues. Trimming left V 5 bases short and J 6 bases short, with 22 bases between. CDR3 residues: CASSQELFGGVSGELFF. In DNA, the CDR3 is TGTGCCAGCAGCCAAGAGCTTTTCGGGGGAGTCTCCGGGGAGCTGTTTTTT.

The genes are TRBV11-2 and TRBJ2-1, with D possibly matching TRBD1 (6 bases). Germline loops: CDR1 SGHAT, CDR2 FQNNGV. The CDR3 loop spans 13 amino acids. V was clipped by 5 bases and J by 9 bases, with 14 bases between them. CDR3 amino acids: CASSPTGLGEQFF. DNA of the CDR3: TGTGCCAGCAGCCCAACAGGGCTTGGTGAGCAGTTCTTC. The full variable domain, with the rest looked up from reference TRBV11-2 and TRBJ2-1, is EAGVAQSPRYKIIEKRQSVAFWCNPISGHATLYWYQQILGQGPKLLIQFQNNGVVDDSQLPKDRFSAERLKGVDSTLKIQPAKLEDSAVYLCASSPTGLGEQFFGPGTRLTVL.

The chain is built from TRBV3-2 and TRBJ2-2; whether TRBD2, the table's D call, matches the DNA was not checked. TRBV3-2 is a pseudogene locus. This CDR3 spans 13 amino acids. The chain's CDR3 is CASSHSQTGELFF. The CDR3 DNA reads as TGTGCCAGCAGCCACTCCCAAACCGGGGAGCTGTTTTTT.

This clonotype has a count of ten or more. The gene calls are TRBV2 and TRBJ1-2; 12 bases are a match to TRBD1. The J segment lost 4 bases and the V segment lost 6 bases, leaving 3 bases of the junction unmatched. This CDR3 spans 14 amino acids. Per germline, CDR1 SNHLY and CDR2 FYNNEI. The DNA for the CDR3 is TGTGCCAGCAGAGGGACAGGGGGCAGCTATGGCTACACCTTC. Translated, it gives CASRGTGGSYGYTF. The complete variable domain, with remaining parts taken from reference TRBV2 and TRBJ1-2, reads EPEVTQTPSHQVTQMGQEVILRCVPISNHLYFYWYRQILGQKVEFLVSFYNNEISEKSEIFDDQFSVERPDGSNFTLKIRSTKLEDSAMYFCASRGTGGSYGYTFGSGTRLTVV.

This clonotype was seen a handful of times. The chain has TRBV5-1 and TRBJ2-1, with 8 bases identical to TRBD1. Germline-derived CDR1 and CDR2 are SGHRS and YFSETQ. Trimming took 3 bases from V and 4 from J; bases not matched to a gene: 6. The CDR3 extends over 15 amino acids. CDR3 DNA: TGCGCCAGCAGCTCGGGACAGGTAGGGTACAATGAGCAGTTCTTC. Encoded protein: CASSSGQVGYNEQFF.

The chain joins TRBV12-3 or TRBV12-4 to TRBJ1-3, with a weak D call TRBD1 (6 bases). V lost 5 bases, J lost 0 bases, and 11 bases lay in between. There are 15 residues in the CDR3. The CDR3 protein is CASSEQGLSGNTIYF. The CDR3 DNA follows: TGTGCCAGCAGTGAACAGGGCCTCTCTGGAAACACCATATATTTT.

This clonotype was detected many times. The V and J genes are TRBV11-2 and TRBJ2-1; D might be TRBD2 (6 bases). Trimming pared 4 bases from V and 1 base from J, leaving 11 bases between. CDR1 and CDR2 from the germline V gene are SGHAT and FQNNGV. This CDR3 has 15 amino acids. CDR3 sequence (DNA): TGTGCCAGCAGCTCCGGGACTCTATCCTACAATGAGCAGTTCTTC. Its translation: CASSSGTLSYNEQFF. Full variable domain (missing parts from reference TRBV11-2 and TRBJ2-1): EAGVAQSPRYKIIEKRQSVAFWCNPISGHATLYWYQQILGQGPKLLIQFQNNGVVDDSQLPKDRFSAERLKGVDSTLKIQPAKLEDSAVYLCASSSGTLSYNEQFFGPGTRLTVL.

This clonotype was seen repeatedly, ten times or more. This chain connects TRBV20-1 to TRBJ2-1; 8 nucleotides align to TRBD2. The V gene's germline CDR1 is DFQATT and CDR2 SNEGSKA (reference sequence). V lost 2 bases, J lost 8 bases, and 11 bases stayed unmatched. CDR3 length: 15 residues. The DNA for the CDR3 is TGCAGTGCTAGACCATCCTTAGCGGGACTGCATGAGCAGTTCTTC. Encoded protein: CSARPSLAGLHEQFF.

The sample holds a few counts of this clonotype. The V call is TRBV7-9, the J call TRBJ1-2, with a tentative D call TRBD1 (6 bases). Trimming shortened V by 1 base and J by 1 base, and 10 bases separated the two germline ends. Germline V gene sequence: CDR1 SEHNR, CDR2 FQNEAQ (reference sequence). This CDR3 region has 15 residues. CDR3 sequence reads: CASSLGGQLNYGYTF. CDR3 bases: TGTGCCAGCAGCTTAGGGGGGCAGCTTAACTATGGCTACACCTTC.

This chain links TRBV3-1 with TRBJ2-1; 8 nucleotides agree with TRBD2. Germline values: CDR1 LGHDT, CDR2 YNNKEL (reference sequence). CDR3 length equals 16 residues. V lost 1 base, J lost 5 bases, and 7 bases stayed unmatched. CDR3 residues: CASSQVPGLANNEQFF. The CDR3 bases are TGTGCCAGCAGCCAAGTCCCCGGACTAGCCAACAATGAGCAGTTCTTC.

This clonotype was seen repeatedly, ten times or more. The chain recombines TRBV7-2 with TRBJ2-5; 8 bases agree with TRBD1. Germline CDR1 is SGHTA and CDR2 is FQGNSA. The CDR3 has 13 amino acids. Unmatched junction bases numbered 7, after V lost 0 bases and J lost 13 bases. CDR3 sequence: CASSLAGQGAGYF. The CDR3 DNA reads as TGTGCCAGCAGCTTAGCTGGACAGGGAGCGGGGTACTTC.

This clonotype showed up just a few times. CDR3: CATSDAVGETQYF. The CDR3 DNA reads TGTGCCACCAGTGATGCGGTAGGGGAGACCCAGTACTTC. This chain joins TRBV24-1 and TRBJ2-5, with unresolved D. This CDR3 comprises 13 residues. The germline V and J ends were trimmed by 3 bases and 5 bases, with 9 bases remaining between them. Looked up from germline, CDR1 is KGHDR and CDR2 is SFDVKD.

This clonotype occurred many times. The genes are TRBV9 and TRBJ1-2; 11 bases align to TRBD1. V lost 2 bases, J lost 2 bases, and 2 bases stayed unmatched. The CDR3 contains 15 residues. Germline CDR1 is SGDLS and CDR2 is YYNGEE. The DNA for the CDR3 is TGTGCCAGCAGCGTTTGGGACAGGGGGAACTATGGCTACACCTTC. Its protein is CASSVWDRGNYGYTF.

This clonotype came up many times. The gene calls are TRBV20-1 and TRBJ1-1; perhaps TRBD1 as D (6 bases). The V end was cut by 5 bases, the J end by 7 bases, with 8 bases between. The CDR3 runs 10 residues. Germline V lookup: CDR1 DFQATT, CDR2 SNEGSKA (reference sequence). The CDR3, as DNA: TGCAGTGCTGTACAGGGTGAAGCTTTCTTT. Translation gives CSAVQGEAFF.

The chain is built from TRBV12-3 or TRBV12-4 and TRBJ1-3, with 7 bases aligning to TRBD1. J lost 0 bases, V lost 4 bases, and 3 bases had no gene match. The CDR3 has 15 residues. CDR3 coding DNA: TGTGCCAGCAGTTACAGGGACAGCTCTGGAAACACCATATATTTT. This gives the protein CASSYRDSSGNTIYF.

This clonotype was found many times. This rearrangement joins TRBV12-3 or TRBV12-4 to TRBJ2-7; D is perhaps TRBD2 (6 bases). V lost 7 bases and J lost 1, with 20 bases in between. The CDR3 runs to 16 residues. In DNA, the CDR3 is TGTGCCAGCACCTCCCAGGGAGGTGGACTGTCCTACGAGCAGTACTTC. Its protein is CASTSQGGGLSYEQYF.

In its sample, this clonotype was seen a few times. The rearrangement joins TRBV19 to TRBJ2-1; unclear D gene. V dropped 2 bases and J dropped 4 bases, with 3 bases sitting between them. The CDR3 totals 12 residues. Germline assignment: CDR1 LNHDA and CDR2 SQIVND (reference sequence). The CDR3 DNA is TGTGCCAGTAGTATACGGTACAATGAGCAGTTCTTC. Protein product: CASSIRYNEQFF.

In its sample, this clonotype was seen a few times. The CDR3 sequence is CASSSEGKGTGELFF. The CDR3 DNA reads as TGTGCCAGTAGTTCGGAGGGAAAAGGCACCGGGGAGCTGTTTTTT. The chain has TRBV19 and TRBJ2-2, with D possibly matching TRBD2 (6 bases). V lost 5 bases to trimming and J lost 4 bases, with 14 bases between them. CDR3 size: 15 residues. Germline V gene lookup returns CDR1 LNHDA and CDR2 SQIVND (reference sequence).

The chain links TRBV28 to TRBJ1-4; 9 nucleotides match TRBD1. This CDR3 contains 14 residues. J was trimmed by 10 bases and V by 3 bases; bases with no gene match: 6. CDR1 and CDR2 (germline): MDHEN, SYDVKM. DNA for the CDR3: TGTGCCAGCAGTTTTGGACAGGGGAACGTAAAACTGTTTTTT. Translating gives CASSFGQGNVKLFF.

This clonotype was observed a few times. The J gene is TRBJ1-2, the V gene TRBV6-2 or TRBV6-3, with a possible D match to TRBD1 (5 bases). The V end lost 7 bases, the J end lost 5 bases, and 20 bases lay between the germline ends. This CDR3 has 15 amino acids. Per germline, CDR1 MNHEY and CDR2 SVGEGT. CDR3 nucleotide sequence: TGTGCCAGCAATACCCGGATTGCAGGGTTTTATGGCTACACCTTC. It is translated as CASNTRIAGFYGYTF.

The gene calls are TRBV7-9 and TRBJ2-5; 7 nucleotides match TRBD1. The V gene end was trimmed by 0 bases and the J gene end by 1 base; junction bases not matched to a gene: 2. The CDR3 contains 15 residues. Germline V lookup: CDR1 SEHNR, CDR2 FQNEAQ (reference sequence). The CDR3 is CASSLADRRQETQYF. The CDR3 DNA reads TGTGCCAGCAGCTTAGCGGACAGGCGCCAAGAGACCCAGTACTTC.

This clonotype appeared a few times. The rearrangement joins TRBV5-1 to TRBJ1-1, with 7 bases that match TRBD1. The V segment lost 0 bases and the J segment 6 bases; nucleotides outside the gene matches: 8. This CDR3 spans 15 amino acids. CDR1 is SGHRS and CDR2 is YFSETQ in the germline V gene. CDR3 sequence reads: CASSLDSQGLAEAFF. In nucleotides, the CDR3 is TGCGCCAGCAGCTTGGACTCACAGGGGTTAGCTGAAGCTTTCTTT.